These 6 T cell receptor beta chains share one sample of origin, sequenced in a study of T cell responses to AZD1222 COVID-19 vaccine. Generated by immunoSEQ multiplex PCR, the TCRdb table keeps only in-frame clones and is missing some. The sample yields 65,000 to 95,000 clones, around 84% seen once. The sequencing here drew on peripheral blood, taken on day 0 of AZD1222 vaccination. These receptors were collected from an adult in good health.

The rearrangement uses TRBV6-5 and TRBJ2-7; 10 bases line up with TRBD2. V was clipped by 10 bases and J by 1 base; unmatched bases: 4. Looked up from germline, CDR1 is MNHEY and CDR2 is SVGAGI. CDR3 length: 13 amino acids. Here the CDR3 reads CATSSGGSYEQYF. In DNA form, the CDR3 reads TGTGCCACCTCTAGCGGGGGTTCCTACGAGCAGTACTTC.

This clone was recorded only once. The genes are TRBV5-1 and TRBJ1-3; D is ambiguous. Germline V gene sequence: CDR1 SGHRS, CDR2 YFSETQ. The CDR3 runs to 16 residues. The V gene lost 0 bases and the J gene lost 0 bases, with 10 bases spanning the gap. CDR3 DNA: TGCGCCAGCAGCTTGGCGCAGCTAAACTCTGGAAACACCATATATTTT. Translated: CASSLAQLNSGNTIYF.

The chain combines TRBV18 with TRBJ1-2; tentatively, D is TRBD1 (5 bases). Germline CDR1 reads KGHSH; CDR2 reads LQKENI. The CDR3 spans 15 residues. V was pared by 3 bases and J by 0 bases, with 11 bases between. The CDR3: CASSPLGEANYGYTF. The DNA for the CDR3 is TGTGCCAGCTCACCCCTAGGGGAAGCTAACTATGGCTACACCTTC.

This chain links TRBV6-5 with TRBJ1-2, with a possible D match to TRBD1 (6 bases). This CDR3 contains 16 residues. With 4 bases removed from V and 2 bases from J, the gap between germline ends came to 17 bases. Germline assignment: CDR1 MNHEY and CDR2 SVGAGI. The CDR3 loop reads CASSSTYDRPNYGYTF. The CDR3 DNA reads TGTGCCAGCAGTTCGACATACGACAGGCCGAACTATGGCTACACCTTC.

The chain is built from TRBV5-8 and TRBJ1-2; D remains ambiguous. The CDR3 sequence is 13 residues long. CDR1 and CDR2 (germline): SGHTS, YDEGEE. Trimming pared 4 bases from V and 0 bases from J, leaving 7 bases between. The CDR3 DNA reads TGTGCCAGCAGCCGATTTACTAACTATGGCTACACCTTC. Its translation is CASSRFTNYGYTF.

The chain employs TRBV7-8 and TRBJ1-6; 7 bases match TRBD1. CDR1 and CDR2 (germline): SGHVS, FQNEAQ. This CDR3 spans 15 amino acids. With 7 bases clipped from V and 6 bases from J, the junction kept 9 bases outside the gene matches. The CDR3 bases are TGTGCCAGCACGTCCAGGGGGACAGTTAATTCACCCCTCCACTTT. Protein: CASTSRGTVNSPLHF.